These 21 T cell receptor beta chains originate from one sample sequenced in a study of blood T cell repertoires in COVID-19. The table came from immunoSEQ multiplex PCR; TCRdb's copy has only in-frame clones and leaves some out. The sample carries some 260,000 clones, 88% recorded once. The sequenced sample consisted of peripheral blood. These receptors were obtained from a man older than 75 with acute or convalescent COVID-19.

The J gene is TRBJ2-1, the V gene TRBV2; weak D call: TRBD1 (5 bases). CDR1 SNHLY and CDR2 FYNNEI come from the germline V gene. This CDR3 has 13 residues. The germline V and J ends were trimmed by 4 bases and 3 bases, with 7 bases remaining between them. CDR3: CASSVQGYNEQFF. The CDR3 bases are TGTGCCAGCAGTGTTCAGGGCTACAATGAGCAGTTCTTC.

V usage is TRBV11-2 and J usage is TRBJ2-7; 10 nucleotides line up with TRBD1. This CDR3 spans 15 amino acids. V dropped 1 base and J dropped 4; count of bases not matched to a gene: 4. Germline loops: CDR1 SGHAT, CDR2 FQNNGV. CDR3 sequence reads: CASSLVGTGEYEQYF. CDR3 in DNA: TGTGCCAGCAGCTTAGTAGGGACAGGGGAATACGAGCAGTACTTC. Based on the CDR3 plus reference TRBV11-2 and TRBJ2-7, the full variable domain is EAGVAQSPRYKIIEKRQSVAFWCNPISGHATLYWYQQILGQGPKLLIQFQNNGVVDDSQLPKDRFSAERLKGVDSTLKIQPAKLEDSAVYLCASSLVGTGEYEQYFGPGTRLTVT.

The chain couples TRBV18 to TRBJ1-5; 9 bases agree with TRBD1. This CDR3 has 16 residues. J gave up 3 bases and V 3 bases, and 6 bases lay outside the gene matches. The germline V gene encodes CDR1 KGHSH and CDR2 LQKENI. CDR3 in amino acids: CASSPGTGRINQPQHF. CDR3 DNA: TGTGCCAGCTCACCTGGGACAGGGAGAATCAATCAGCCCCAGCATTTT.

This chain links TRBV6-5 with TRBJ1-4; D unclear. Deletions cut 0 bases from V and 5 bases from J, with 10 bases between. Germline CDR1 is MNHEY and CDR2 is SVGAGI. The CDR3 has 15 residues. CDR3 in DNA: TGTGCCAGCAGTTACTCGAGGAGGGCGAATGAAAAACTGTTTTTT. Amino acid sequence: CASSYSRRANEKLFF.

The chain links TRBV3-1 (or the pseudogene TRBV3-2) to TRBJ1-1, with 9 bases lining up with TRBD1. The CDR3 is made up of 16 amino acids. Germline values: CDR1 LGHDT, CDR2 YNNKEL (reference sequence). Trimming removed 4 bases from V and 1 base from J; junction bases left unmatched: 7. The CDR3 spells CASSRGTGRANTEAFF. In DNA, the CDR3 is TGTGCCAGCAGCCGTGGGACAGGGAGGGCGAACACTGAAGCTTTCTTT.

The rearrangement uses TRBV9 and TRBJ2-2, with 10 positions matching TRBD2. V shed 3 bases and J 3 bases; nucleotides not matched to a gene: 8. The CDR3 runs 17 residues. Germline CDR1 reads SGDLS; CDR2 reads YYNGEE. CDR3 bases: TGTGCCAGCAGCGGACCTCTAGCGGGGGAAGACACCGGGGAGCTGTTTTTT. It translates to CASSGPLAGEDTGELFF.

This sequence joins TRBV7-2 and TRBJ1-1; D is unresolved. Germline CDR1 and CDR2: SGHTA and FQGNSA. V lost 5 bases and J lost 1, with 11 bases in between. CDR3 length equals 14 residues. CDR3 bases: TGTGCCAGCAGCCCATACACCCAGAACACTGAAGCTTTCTTT. It specifies CASSPYTQNTEAFF.

The chain uses TRBV5-6 and TRBJ1-5; D call uncertain. The V end was cut by 1 base, the J end by 6 bases, with 5 bases between. The germline V gene encodes CDR1 SGHDT and CDR2 YYEEEE. CDR3 length equals 12 residues. The CDR3 region is CASSLPGQPQHF. The CDR3 nucleotides are TGTGCCAGCAGCTTGCCCGGTCAGCCCCAGCATTTT.

The chain carries TRBV18 and TRBJ2-5, with TRBD1 matching over 9 bases. Unmatched junction bases numbered 4, after V lost 2 bases and J lost 3 bases. Per germline, CDR1 KGHSH and CDR2 LQKENI. The CDR3 is 15 amino acids. CDR3 sequence (DNA): TGTGCCAGCTCACCAGGGACAGGGACGAAAGAGACCCAGTACTTC. Translating gives CASSPGTGTKETQYF.

The chain carries TRBV14 and TRBJ2-1; tentative D call: TRBD1 (5 bases). CDR1 and CDR2 from the germline V gene are SGHDN and FVKESK. This CDR3 is 16 amino acids long. V was cut by 1 base and J by 1 base, with 11 bases left in between. The CDR3 nucleotides are TGTGCCAGCAGCCAAGTTGGGCAGGGATCCTACAATGAGCAGTTCTTC. It yields the protein CASSQVGQGSYNEQFF.

V and J are TRBV28 and TRBJ1-1; D is uncertain. This CDR3 region has 13 residues. The germline V gene has CDR1 MDHEN and CDR2 SYDVKM. Trimming took off 8 bases at V and 10 bases at J, with 20 bases between the two ends. This CDR3 reads CASETEIKVGAFF. In DNA, the CDR3 is TGTGCCAGCGAAACAGAAATTAAAGTGGGAGCTTTCTTT.

This clone was seen only once. The V gene is TRBV19, the J gene TRBJ1-1; D unresolved. Germline V gene sequence: CDR1 LNHDA, CDR2 SQIVND (reference sequence). Trimming cost V 5 bases and J 5 bases, with 15 bases left between them. CDR3 size: 14 residues. The CDR3 loop is CASSSQAGNTEAFF. CDR3 DNA sequence: TGTGCCAGTAGTTCCCAGGCGGGTAATACTGAAGCTTTCTTT.

The chain links TRBV13 to TRBJ1-1; D is perhaps TRBD1 (5 bases). CDR3 length equals 15 residues. Trimming cost V 3 bases and J 1 base, with 12 bases left between them. CDR1 PRHDT and CDR2 FYEKMQ come from the germline V gene (reference sequence). This chain's CDR3 is CASSFTGGPNTEAFF. Here the CDR3 DNA reads TGTGCCAGCAGCTTTACGGGGGGACCGAACACTGAAGCTTTCTTT.

The chain uses TRBV14 and TRBJ1-3, with D tentatively TRBD1 (6 bases). This CDR3 comprises 15 residues. The V and J ends lost 8 bases and 2 bases respectively, with 16 bases between them. Germline-derived CDR1 and CDR2 are SGHDN and FVKESK. As DNA, the CDR3 is TGTGCCAGCCCACGGGGGGCGAGTACTGGAAACACCATATATTTT. Translating gives CASPRGASTGNTIYF.

The chain combines TRBV9 with TRBJ1-6, with 8 bases fitting TRBD1. Per germline, CDR1 SGDLS and CDR2 YYNGEE. The CDR3 covers 15 residues. The ends lost 4 bases at V and 10 bases at J; junction bases unmatched: 10. This chain's CDR3 is CASSPWTGKESPLHF. The CDR3 bases are TGTGCCAGCAGCCCCTGGACAGGGAAGGAGTCACCCCTCCACTTT.

The rearrangement joins TRBV2 to TRBJ1-3, with D possibly being TRBD1 (5 bases). The CDR3 extends over 14 amino acids. The V end lost 6 bases, the J end lost 0 bases, and 9 bases lay between the germline ends. The germline V gene encodes CDR1 SNHLY and CDR2 FYNNEI. This CDR3 reads CASSWTNSGNTIYF. In DNA, the CDR3 is TGTGCCAGCAGCTGGACAAACTCTGGAAACACCATATATTTT.

V is TRBV27 and J is TRBJ1-4; perhaps TRBD1 as D (6 bases). The V gene's germline CDR1 is MNHEY and CDR2 SMNVEV (reference sequence). The V end was cut by 6 bases, the J end by 7 bases, with 21 bases between. The CDR3 extends over 16 amino acids. DNA of the CDR3: TGTGCCAGCAGCCACACCCTCGGGGGGGCTTTTGAAAAACTGTTTTTT. It encodes CASSHTLGGAFEKLFF. Supplemented by reference TRBV27 and TRBJ1-4, the full variable domain reads EAQVTQNPRYLITVTGKKLTVTCSQNMNHEYMSWYRQDPGLGLRQIYYSMNVEVTDKGDVPEGYKVSRKEKRNFPLILESPSPNQTSLYFCASSHTLGGAFEKLFFGSGTQLSVL.

The J gene is TRBJ2-5, the V gene TRBV11-2; D gene uncertain. V gave up 0 bases and J gave up 0 bases, with 5 bases separating them. The CDR3 is 14 amino acids. Looked up from germline, CDR1 is SGHAT and CDR2 is FQNNGV. CDR3 sequence: CASSLDRYQETQYF. The CDR3 nucleotides are TGTGCCAGCAGCTTAGACAGGTACCAAGAGACCCAGTACTTC.

The chain has TRBV7-3 and TRBJ2-1; no clear D gene. Germline V gene sequence: CDR1 SGHTA, CDR2 FQGTGA. The length of the CDR3 is 16 residues. V was clipped by 2 bases and J by 6 bases, with 17 bases between them. The CDR3 nucleotides read TGTGCCAGCAGCTTAGGCAGCGATCCGACGGTCAATGAGCAGTTCTTC. Protein: CASSLGSDPTVNEQFF.

V is TRBV7-3 and J is TRBJ2-2; 8 nucleotides agree with TRBD2. Germline loops: CDR1 SGHTA, CDR2 FQGTGA. Trimming took 5 bases from V and 4 from J; bases not matched to a gene: 6. The CDR3 contains 15 residues. In DNA, the CDR3 is TGTGCCAGCAGCCCTGTAAGCGGGAGCACCGGGGAGCTGTTTTTT. This translates into CASSPVSGSTGELFF.

This chain links TRBV6-5 with TRBJ1-1, with D perhaps TRBD1 (6 bases). Per the germline V gene, CDR1 is MNHEY and CDR2 is SVGAGI. Trimming took 5 bases from V and 8 from J, leaving 12 bases between them. The CDR3 spans 12 residues. Here the CDR3 DNA reads TGTGCCAGCAGTACAGGGATTGGGGAAGCTTTCTTT. Translating it yields CASSTGIGEAFF.